This is a list of T cell receptor beta chains from one sample in a study of blood T cell repertoires in COVID-19. Libraries were prepared by immunoSEQ multiplex PCR; TCRdb keeps only in-frame clonotypes and omits some of them. The sample lists about 130,000 clones, around 79% occurring once. The sequenced sample was peripheral blood. These TCRs come from a woman aged 70-85 years with COVID-19, enrolled during active disease. CDR3s include the opening cysteine and the closing phenylalanine or tryptophan. The D gene is left open where the match is weak. A clone size is listed for some rows: how often the clone was seen (once, few, many), or a class if it is expanded.

len: 15; j_gene: TRBJ1-5; v_gene: TRBV6-5; abundance: -; d_gene: TRBD1; CDR3nt: TGTGCCAGCAATCTGGACAGGGAGGGCAATCAGCCCCAGCATTTT; CDR3aa: CASNLDREGNQPQHF
len: 15; j_gene: TRBJ2-1; v_gene: TRBV2; abundance: -; d_gene: TRBD2; CDR3nt: TGTGCCAGCATCCGACTAGCGGGGGGGCCGGGTGAGCAGTTCTTC; CDR3aa: CASIRLAGGPGEQFF
len: 19; j_gene: TRBJ1-1; v_gene: TRBV14; abundance: -; d_gene: -; CDR3nt: TGTGCCAGCAGCAAGATCCCCCGTGAGGAGGCTCTCCTGAACACTGAAGCTTTCTTT; CDR3aa: CASSKIPREEALLNTEAFF
len: 14; j_gene: TRBJ1-2; v_gene: TRBV5-5; abundance: -; d_gene: -; CDR3nt: TGTGCCAGCAGCTTGGAGCCCAACGTTTGGGGCTACACCTTC; CDR3aa: CASSLEPNVWGYTF
len: 14; j_gene: TRBJ2-1; v_gene: TRBV5-1; abundance: few; d_gene: -; CDR3nt: TGCGCCAGCAGCCCGGGGGTGGGCGCAGGTGAGCAGTTCTTC; CDR3aa: CASSPGVGAGEQFF
len: 13; j_gene: TRBJ1-2; v_gene: TRBV5-4; abundance: once; d_gene: -; CDR3nt: TGTGCCAGCAGCTTGATGGGGGGTAATGGCTACACCTTC; CDR3aa: CASSLMGGNGYTF
len: 14; j_gene: TRBJ2-7; v_gene: TRBV6-2/TRBV6-3; abundance: -; d_gene: -; CDR3nt: TGTGCCAGCAGTTACTCGGGCAGTCCCTACGAGCAGTACTTC; CDR3aa: CASSYSGSPYEQYF
len: 14; j_gene: TRBJ2-3; v_gene: TRBV5-6; abundance: -; d_gene: TRBD1; CDR3nt: TGTGCCAGCACCCCGGACAGGGACACAGATACGCAGTATTTT; CDR3aa: CASTPDRDTDTQYF
len: 14; j_gene: TRBJ2-5; v_gene: TRBV28; abundance: -; d_gene: TRBD2; CDR3nt: TGTGCCAGCAGTGGGGGAGGGGCAGGAGAGACCCAGTACTTC; CDR3aa: CASSGGGAGETQYF
len: 13; j_gene: TRBJ2-2; v_gene: TRBV5-4; abundance: -; d_gene: -; CDR3nt: TGTGCCAGCAGGGAGGATAGCACCGGGGAGCTGTTTTTT; CDR3aa: CASREDSTGELFF